A single TCR beta chain is shown here with its context. Its specificity is not known. The entry originates in a study of T cell responses to AZD1222 COVID-19 vaccine. Study-wide findings and caveats: Unmutated variant regions are reportedly the target of nearly half of TCRs that are spike-specific. Seropositive AZD1222 recipients at baseline numbered only five or six.

The CDR3 loop spans 18 amino acids. With V trimmed by 4 bases and J by 0 bases, 8 bases remained unmatched. The germline CDR1 and CDR2 sequences are SGDLS and YYNGEE. Clones were read by immunoSEQ multiplex PCR, and TCRdb kept only the in-frame ones, dropping some. The sample carries about 97,000 clones, 84% recorded once. Source: peripheral blood, taken on day 0 of AZD1222 vaccination. The chain couples TRBV9 to TRBJ2-3, with 13 bases lining up with TRBD2. The source of this sequence is an adult in good health. CDR3 nucleotide sequence: TGTGCCAGCAGCCCAACTAGCGGGAGGGCCGCGAGCACAGATACGCAGTATTTT. The encoded protein is CASSPTSGRAASTDTQYF.